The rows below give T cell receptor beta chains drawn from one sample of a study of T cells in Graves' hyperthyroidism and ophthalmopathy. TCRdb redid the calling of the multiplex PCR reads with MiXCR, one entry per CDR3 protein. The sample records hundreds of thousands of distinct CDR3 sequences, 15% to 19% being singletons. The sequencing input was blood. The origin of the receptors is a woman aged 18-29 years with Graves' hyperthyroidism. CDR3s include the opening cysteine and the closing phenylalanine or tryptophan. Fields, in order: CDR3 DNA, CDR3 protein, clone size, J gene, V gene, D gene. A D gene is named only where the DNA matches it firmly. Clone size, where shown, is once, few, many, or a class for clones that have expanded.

CDR3nt: TGTGCCAGCAGCCAAGATAGGGACAATGAAAAACTGTTTTTT; CDR3aa: CASSQDRDNEKLFF; abundance: -; j_gene: TRBJ1-4; v_gene: TRBV4-1; d_gene: -
CDR3nt: TGTGCCAGCAGCTTCCCCCGGGAAGGGGCCTCCTACGAGCAGTACTTC; CDR3aa: CASSFPREGASYEQYF; abundance: many; j_gene: TRBJ2-7; v_gene: TRBV11-3; d_gene: -
CDR3nt: TGTGCCAGCAGCCCACCGCTCAGGGGCCGTTTTGCTGGGGAGCTGTTTTTT; CDR3aa: CASSPPLRGRFAGELFF; abundance: -; j_gene: TRBJ2-2; v_gene: TRBV7-9; d_gene: -
CDR3nt: TGTGCCAGCAGCCCCCAAGCGAGGACTTCAGATACGCAGTATTTT; CDR3aa: CASSPQARTSDTQYF; abundance: many; j_gene: TRBJ2-3; v_gene: TRBV11-2; d_gene: -
CDR3nt: TGTGCCAGCTCACCCGGTAGCAATGGGCAGTTCTTC; CDR3aa: CASSPGSNGQFF; abundance: -; j_gene: TRBJ2-1; v_gene: TRBV18; d_gene: -
CDR3nt: TGTGCCAGCTCACCCGATGGGGGGGAGAACACTGAAGCTTTCTTT; CDR3aa: CASSPDGGENTEAFF; abundance: many; j_gene: TRBJ1-1; v_gene: TRBV18; d_gene: -
CDR3nt: TGTGCCAGCAGCCTACTAGCGAGGCCCCACAATGAGCAGTTCTTC; CDR3aa: CASSLLARPHNEQFF; abundance: -; j_gene: TRBJ2-1; v_gene: TRBV28; d_gene: TRBD2
CDR3nt: TGTGCCAGCAGTCCCCGAGAGACAGTAGTGAACACTGAAGCTTTCTTT; CDR3aa: CASSPRETVVNTEAFF; abundance: many; j_gene: TRBJ1-1; v_gene: TRBV12-3/TRBV12-4; d_gene: -
CDR3nt: TGTGCCAGCAGCCAAGTCTCTAGCGGGCACGCCTACGAGCAGTACTTC; CDR3aa: CASSQVSSGHAYEQYF; abundance: few; j_gene: TRBJ2-7; v_gene: TRBV3-1; d_gene: TRBD2
CDR3nt: TGCGCCAGCAGCCAAGGGGGCAGGGCGGAGACCCAGTACTTC; CDR3aa: CASSQGGRAETQYF; abundance: -; j_gene: TRBJ2-5; v_gene: TRBV4-1; d_gene: -
CDR3nt: TGTGCCAGCAGTTACCTACCTATCGCTAGCGGGAGTAATGAGCAGTTCTTC; CDR3aa: CASSYLPIASGSNEQFF; abundance: -; j_gene: TRBJ2-1; v_gene: TRBV6-2/TRBV6-3; d_gene: TRBD2
CDR3nt: TGTGCCAGCAGTAGGAGGGGTGGGACCTCTGGGGCCAACGTCCTGACTTTC; CDR3aa: CASSRRGGTSGANVLTF; abundance: -; j_gene: TRBJ2-6; v_gene: TRBV2; d_gene: -
CDR3nt: TGTGCCATCAGTGAGGTACAGGGAAACACTGAAGCTTTCTTT; CDR3aa: CAISEVQGNTEAFF; abundance: -; j_gene: TRBJ1-1; v_gene: TRBV10-3; d_gene: -
CDR3nt: TGTGCCAGCAGTAAAATACCCGGGACAGCCGTCAATCAGCCCCAGCATTTT; CDR3aa: CASSKIPGTAVNQPQHF; abundance: many; j_gene: TRBJ1-5; v_gene: TRBV6-2/TRBV6-3; d_gene: TRBD1
CDR3nt: TGTGCCAGCAGTTTATTTTGGGGGAGGGGTCAGCCCCAGCATTTT; CDR3aa: CASSLFWGRGQPQHF; abundance: many; j_gene: TRBJ1-5; v_gene: TRBV28; d_gene: -
CDR3nt: TGTGCCAGCAGGGGGGGACTAGCGGGAGCCTACAATGAGCAGTTCTTC; CDR3aa: CASRGGLAGAYNEQFF; abundance: many; j_gene: TRBJ2-1; v_gene: TRBV6-2/TRBV6-3; d_gene: TRBD2
CDR3nt: TGTGCCAGCAGCTTGGGTCCCGTTTGGGAGCAGTTCTTC; CDR3aa: CASSLGPVWEQFF; abundance: many; j_gene: TRBJ2-1; v_gene: TRBV11-1; d_gene: -
CDR3nt: TGTGTCAGCAGTCGGCAGCCAAACTATGGCTACACCTTC; CDR3aa: CVSSRQPNYGYTF; abundance: -; j_gene: TRBJ1-2; v_gene: TRBV27; d_gene: -